Below are 19 T cell receptor beta chains sequenced from a single sample in a study of cytomegalovirus exposure and HLA in healthy donors. The PCR used 60 Vbeta and 13 Jbeta primers. The method was immunoSEQ multiplex PCR; TCRdb's version includes in-frame clones alone and lacks a portion of them. This sample carries 150,000 or so clones, 70% to 90% of them seen once, and the ten largest clones take approximately 8.5%. Sequenced input: PBMCs. The receptors originated from a man between 18 and 29 years old in good health and CMV-seropositive.

The chain is built from TRBV12-5 and TRBJ1-2; D gene uncertain. CDR1 and CDR2 (germline): LGHNT, FRNRAP. Trimming took 2 bases from V and 4 from J, leaving 8 bases between them. The CDR3 length is 13 residues. The CDR3 is CASGLSGGYGYTF. The CDR3 DNA follows: TGTGCTAGTGGTTTGAGCGGAGGCTATGGCTACACCTTC.

Concerning this clone: This same CDR3 is encoded by further DNA sequences in the sample. The chain is built from TRBV30 and TRBJ1-1, with TRBD1 as a possible D gene (5 bases). The CDR3 is made up of 12 amino acids. Germline lookup yields CDR1 GTSNPN and CDR2 SVGIG (reference sequence). V was shortened by 1 base and J by 5 bases, with 8 bases between the two germline ends. CDR3 sequence (DNA): TGTGCCTGGAGTGAGGGGCGAACTGAAGCTTTCTTT. Its translation: CAWSEGRTEAFF.

V usage is TRBV9 and J usage is TRBJ2-2; D is undetermined. V was trimmed by 0 bases and J by 2 bases, leaving 8 bases between them. CDR1 and CDR2 from the germline V gene are SGDLS and YYNGEE. The CDR3 runs to 15 residues. In DNA form, the CDR3 reads TGTGCCAGCAGCGTAGATACAAGTAACACCGGGGAGCTGTTTTTT. This codes for CASSVDTSNTGELFF. The full variable domain, its missing parts supplied by reference TRBV9 and TRBJ2-2, is DSGVTQTPKHLITATGQRVTLRCSPRSGDLSVYWYQQSLDQGLQFLIQYYNGEERAKGNILERFSAQQFPDLHSELNLSSLELGDSALYFCASSVDTSNTGELFFGEGSRLTVL.

This chain uses TRBV11-2 with TRBJ2-7; 8 nucleotides match TRBD1. This CDR3 region has 14 residues. CDR1 is SGHAT and CDR2 is FQNNGV in the germline V gene. V dropped 5 bases and J dropped 4; count of bases not matched to a gene: 7. CDR3 amino acids: CASSAGTGGYEQYF. The CDR3 nucleotides read TGTGCCAGCAGCGCAGGGACAGGAGGGTACGAGCAGTACTTC.

The chain has TRBV4-1 and TRBJ1-6; 8 nucleotides align to TRBD1. V shed 3 bases and J 16 bases; nucleotides not matched to a gene: 8. In germline, CDR1 is MGHRA, CDR2 YSYEKL. The length of the CDR3 is 13 residues. The CDR3 reads CASSQGQATNLHF. The CDR3 DNA is TGCGCCAGCAGCCAGGGACAGGCCACGAATCTCCACTTT.

V usage is TRBV4-1 and J usage is TRBJ2-3; 8 nucleotides match TRBD2. CDR1 and CDR2 (germline): MGHRA, YSYEKL. The V segment lost 1 base and the J segment 2 bases; nucleotides outside the gene matches: 5. There are 16 residues in the CDR3. Here the CDR3 DNA reads TGCGCCAGCAGCCAAGCCAGCGGGGGCCCCACAGATACGCAGTATTTT. Translating gives CASSQASGGPTDTQYF.

The chain joins TRBV5-1 to TRBJ2-2; 10 nucleotides agree with TRBD2. This CDR3 region has 15 residues. Losses at the gene ends were 3 bases for V and 3 bases for J; bases not matched to a gene: 2. The V gene's germline CDR1 is SGHRS and CDR2 YFSETQ. The CDR3: CASSSSGGHTGELFF. The CDR3 nucleotides are TGCGCCAGCAGCTCTAGCGGGGGACACACCGGGGAGCTGTTTTTT.

This rearrangement joins TRBV6-1 to TRBJ1-2, with D possibly matching TRBD1 (6 bases). The CDR3 consists of 14 residues. V lost 4 bases and J 6 bases, leaving 15 bases between the germline ends. Germline loops: CDR1 MNHNS, CDR2 SASEGT. CDR3 coding DNA: TGTGCCAGCAGTGGAATATCAGGGGACGATGGCTACACCTTC. It yields the protein CASSGISGDDGYTF.

This clone turned up a few times. This chain links TRBV2 with TRBJ1-1; 7 nucleotides agree with TRBD1. This CDR3 contains 12 residues. Germline CDR1 reads SNHLY; CDR2 reads FYNNEI. J was trimmed by 8 bases and V by 8 bases; bases with no gene match: 8. As DNA, the CDR3 is TGTGCCAGCGGGCAGGGGGTGGGGGAAGCTTTCTTT. Protein sequence: CASGQGVGEAFF.

The chain uses TRBV5-6 and TRBJ2-7; the match to TRBD1 covers 7 bases. Germline V lookup: CDR1 SGHDT, CDR2 YYEEEE. V was pared by 4 bases and J by 2 bases, with 9 bases of the junction left unmatched. This CDR3 comprises 15 residues. The CDR3 nucleotides read TGTGCCAGCAGCGCCGAAGACAGGGCTACCTACGAGCAGTACTTC. Translated, it gives CASSAEDRATYEQYF.

CDR3 coding DNA: TGTGCCAGTCCGGAGGCAGTAGATATTCACGAGCAGTACTTC. It encodes CASPEAVDIHEQYF. J is TRBJ2-7 and V is TRBV19; tentatively, D is TRBD2 (5 bases). V lost 8 bases to trimming and J lost 5 bases, with 19 bases between them. The CDR3 sequence is 14 residues long. Germline V gives CDR1 LNHDA, CDR2 SQIVND (reference sequence).

The chain carries TRBV2 and TRBJ1-5; perhaps TRBD1 as D (6 bases). The CDR3 covers 13 residues. Trimming took 2 bases from V and 9 from J, leaving 11 bases between them. The germline V gene encodes CDR1 SNHLY and CDR2 FYNNEI. This CDR3 reads CASSERGSRPQHF. CDR3 bases: TGTGCCAGCAGTGAAAGGGGGAGTCGGCCCCAGCATTTT.

The V call is TRBV11-1, the J call TRBJ1-2, with D tentatively TRBD1 (6 bases). The CDR3 covers 17 residues. Germline V lookup: CDR1 SGHAT, CDR2 FQDESV (reference sequence). V was shortened by 4 bases and J by 1 base, with 19 bases between the two germline ends. The chain's CDR3 is CASSSLMGAEVNYGYTF. The CDR3 coding sequence is TGTGCCAGCAGCTCCCTTATGGGGGCCGAAGTTAACTATGGCTACACCTTC.

This clone was seen only once. V and J are TRBV19 and TRBJ2-2; D not certain. The CDR3 contains 14 residues. Looked up from germline, CDR1 is LNHDA and CDR2 is SQIVND (reference sequence). V lost 3 bases and J 2 bases, leaving 7 bases between the germline ends. The CDR3 reads CASSMLSNTGELFF. The DNA for the CDR3 is TGTGCCAGTAGTATGCTCAGTAACACCGGGGAGCTGTTTTTT.

In this sample, this clone turned up a few times. V usage is TRBV30 and J usage is TRBJ1-2; D call uncertain. V was pared by 0 bases and J by 4 bases, with 9 bases between. The CDR3 contains 13 residues. CDR1 and CDR2 from the germline V gene are GTSNPN and SVGIG (reference sequence). CDR3 region: CAWSVRGPYGYTF. Here the CDR3 DNA reads TGTGCCTGGAGTGTACGAGGGCCCTATGGCTACACCTTC.

The J gene is TRBJ2-7, the V gene TRBV5-4; no clear D. Germline V CDR1 and CDR2: SGHNT, YYREEE (reference sequence). The V gene lost 1 base and the J gene lost 4 bases, with 9 bases spanning the gap. The CDR3 extends over 13 amino acids. The CDR3 DNA sequence: TGTGCCAGCAGCTTGCCCCCCTTTTACGAGCAGTACTTC. It specifies CASSLPPFYEQYF.

The chain couples TRBV6-1 to TRBJ1-1; 8 positions match TRBD1. The CDR3 has 14 residues. Germline CDR1 MNHNS, CDR2 SASEGT. The V segment lost 6 bases and the J segment 5 bases; nucleotides outside the gene matches: 8. CDR3 bases: TGTGCCAGCAGAGGAACAGGGGGACGAACTGAAGCTTTCTTT. This sequence encodes CASRGTGGRTEAFF.

V is TRBV6-1 and J is TRBJ2-1; D may be TRBD1 (6 bases). V was trimmed by 2 bases and J by 7 bases, leaving 15 bases between them. This CDR3 is 15 amino acids long. Germline V gene data show CDR1 as MNHNS and CDR2 as SASEGT. The CDR3 nucleotides read TGTGCCAGCAGTGAAAGGGGGACATTTTCGAATGAGCAGTTCTTC. This codes for CASSERGTFSNEQFF.

This sequence joins TRBV5-4 and TRBJ2-3; 13 bases map to TRBD2. This CDR3 is 16 amino acids long. CDR1 is SGHNT, CDR2 YYREEE, per germline (reference sequence). V dropped 4 bases and J dropped 3; count of bases not matched to a gene: 5. CDR3 amino acids: CASSLKTSGGTDTQYF. The CDR3 DNA sequence: TGTGCCAGCAGCCTTAAGACTAGCGGGGGGACAGATACGCAGTATTTT.